Presented here are 17 T cell receptor beta chains from one specimen sequenced in a study of cytomegalovirus exposure and HLA in healthy donors. With 60 Vbeta and 13 Jbeta primers, the PCR was carried out. Sequencing was performed with immunoSEQ multiplex PCR; in TCRdb, only in-frame clones are kept and a portion is missing. The repertoire holds over 150,000 clones, with around 80% as singletons. The sequenced material came from PBMCs. These receptors all come from a woman in her forties or fifties in good health and CMV-seropositive.

This clone has just a few counts. This chain connects TRBV5-6 to TRBJ1-5, with D uncertain. Per germline, CDR1 SGHDT and CDR2 YYEEEE. V was shortened by 3 bases and J by 7 bases, with 14 bases between the two germline ends. This CDR3 region has 14 residues. CDR3 nucleotides: TGTGCCAGCAGCTCGGGCCCAGCGGGCCAGCCCCAGCATTTT. The encoded protein is CASSSGPAGQPQHF.

Ten or more counts support this clone. The V and J genes are TRBV5-4 and TRBJ2-5, with D perhaps matching TRBD2 (6 bases). The CDR3 contains 15 residues. The germline V gene encodes CDR1 SGHNT and CDR2 YYREEE (reference sequence). V was trimmed by 4 bases and J by 2 bases, leaving 15 bases between them. Here the CDR3 DNA reads TGTGCCAGCAGCCTCCGACTAGTGAGGCAAGAGACCCAGTACTTC. Its translation is CASSLRLVRQETQYF.

This clone was detected only once. The chain's CDR3 is CASSQDRGSVYNEQFF. The CDR3 nucleotides are TGTGCCAGCAGCCAAGATAGGGGAAGCGTCTACAATGAGCAGTTCTTC. The chain has TRBV14 and TRBJ2-1; TRBD1 might be the D (5 bases). CDR3 length equals 16 residues. Looked up from germline, CDR1 is SGHDN and CDR2 is FVKESK. Trimming pared 0 bases from V and 3 bases from J, leaving 12 bases between. The full variable domain, its missing parts supplied by reference TRBV14 and TRBJ2-1, is EAGVTQFPSHSVIEKGQTVTLRCDPISGHDNLYWYRRVMGKEIKFLLHFVKESKQDESGMPNNRFLAERTGGTYSTLKVQPAELEDSGVYFCASSQDRGSVYNEQFFGPGTRLTVL.

This clone was detected only once. This chain connects TRBV18 to TRBJ1-4; 10 bases are shared with TRBD1. CDR3 length: 17 amino acids. CDR1 is KGHSH and CDR2 is LQKENI in the germline V gene. V shed 3 bases and J 6 bases; nucleotides not matched to a gene: 10. CDR3 amino acids: CASSPAGTGATYEKLFF. For the CDR3, the DNA is TGTGCCAGCTCACCGGCCGGGACAGGGGCCACTTATGAAAAACTGTTTTTT.

This chain joins TRBV5-6 and TRBJ2-1; 7 nucleotides align to TRBD2. This CDR3 is 12 amino acids long. CDR1 is SGHDT and CDR2 is YYEEEE in the germline V gene. The chain's CDR3 is CGGGGSGDEQFF. The CDR3 nucleotides are TGTGGAGGCGGCGGGAGTGGCGATGAGCAGTTCTTC.

This chain links TRBV7-2 with TRBJ2-7; D is uncertain. CDR1 and CDR2 from the germline V gene are SGHTA and FQGNSA. The V end lost 1 base, the J end lost 6 bases, and 7 bases lay between the germline ends. This CDR3 spans 12 amino acids. CDR3 amino acids: CASSLVGFEQYF. CDR3 DNA sequence: TGTGCCAGCAGCTTAGTCGGTTTCGAGCAGTACTTC.

J is TRBJ1-6 and V is TRBV19; 7 bases map to TRBD1. The CDR3 extends over 16 amino acids. V lost 4 bases and J lost 3; bases outside the gene matches: 6. Germline V gene sequence: CDR1 LNHDA, CDR2 SQIVND (reference sequence). Here the CDR3 reads CASSSYRDSYNSPLHF. In DNA, the CDR3 is TGTGCCAGTAGTAGCTATCGGGACAGCTATAATTCACCCCTCCACTTT.

V is TRBV4-2 and J is TRBJ2-1; 13 positions match TRBD2. The junction had 5 bases not matched to a gene; V was cut back by 4 bases and J by 5 bases. The CDR3 extends over 16 amino acids. Looked up from germline, CDR1 is LGHNA and CDR2 is YNFKEQ. CDR3 bases: TGTGCCAGCAGCCCCTGGACTAGCGGGGGCGACAATGAGCAGTTCTTC. It encodes CASSPWTSGGDNEQFF.

V is TRBV7-2 and J is TRBJ1-1; tentatively, D is TRBD1 (6 bases). The CDR3 runs 14 residues. Trimming stripped 3 bases from V and 1 base from J, with 9 bases between. The germline V gene encodes CDR1 SGHTA and CDR2 FQGNSA. In DNA form, the CDR3 reads TGTGCCAGCAGCTTCTCCAGGGGGAACACTGAAGCTTTCTTT. Protein product: CASSFSRGNTEAFF.

This rearrangement joins TRBV2 to TRBJ2-7; 14 bases match TRBD2. The germline gives CDR1 SNHLY, CDR2 FYNNEI. The V and J ends lost 7 bases and 1 base, in that order; junction bases with no gene match: 3. The CDR3 has 15 residues. The CDR3 loop reads CASIWTSGRSYEQYF. The CDR3 bases are TGTGCCAGCATTTGGACTAGCGGGAGGTCCTACGAGCAGTACTTC.

This sequence joins TRBV9 and TRBJ2-7; the match to TRBD1 covers 7 bases. CDR1 SGDLS and CDR2 YYNGEE come from the germline V gene. This CDR3 comprises 14 residues. Trimming removed 0 bases from V and 4 bases from J; junction bases left unmatched: 4. The CDR3 protein is CASSVGTGPYEQYF. Written as DNA, the CDR3 is TGTGCCAGCAGCGTAGGGACAGGACCTTACGAGCAGTACTTC. Looking up the rest from reference TRBV9 and TRBJ2-7 gives the full variable domain: DSGVTQTPKHLITATGQRVTLRCSPRSGDLSVYWYQQSLDQGLQFLIQYYNGEERAKGNILERFSAQQFPDLHSELNLSSLELGDSALYFCASSVGTGPYEQYFGPGTRLTVT.

This clone was seen a handful of times. This chain links TRBV4-3 with TRBJ1-1, with D tentatively TRBD1 (6 bases). The CDR3 consists of 15 residues. Between the trimmed V and J ends, which lost 0 bases and 3 bases, there was a span of 11 bases. Germline CDR1 LGHNA, CDR2 YSLEER. Here the CDR3 DNA reads TGCGCCAGCAGCCAAGATGCGGACAGAGACACTGAAGCTTTCTTT. Translating gives CASSQDADRDTEAFF.

This chain connects TRBV9 to TRBJ2-6; tentative D call: TRBD1 (6 bases). Germline CDR1 is SGDLS and CDR2 is YYNGEE. Trimming left V 2 bases short and J 3 bases short, with 9 bases between. This CDR3 has 15 residues. CDR3 protein: CASSVAGVGANVLTF. Written as DNA, the CDR3 is TGTGCCAGCAGCGTCGCAGGGGTTGGGGCCAACGTCCTGACTTTC.

This clone was seen only a few times. V usage is TRBV5-5 and J usage is TRBJ2-2; 8 bases align to TRBD1. The germline V gene encodes CDR1 SGHKS and CDR2 YYEKEE (reference sequence). This CDR3 is built from 15 residues. V lost 4 bases, J lost 7 bases, and 9 bases stayed unmatched. The CDR3 nucleotides read TGTGCCAGCAGCAGCAGGGGGCAGGATGGCGGGGAGCTGTTTTTT. It codes for CASSSRGQDGGELFF.

This clone was detected a few times. This CDR3 reads CASSLLVDRSSNEQFF. In nucleotides, the CDR3 is TGCGCCAGCAGCTTACTGGTGGACAGGAGCTCCAATGAGCAGTTCTTC. The gene calls are TRBV5-1 and TRBJ2-1, with TRBD1 identical over 7 bases. There are 16 residues in the CDR3. CDR1 SGHRS and CDR2 YFSETQ come from the germline V gene. The J segment lost 6 bases and the V segment lost 2 bases, leaving 11 bases of the junction unmatched.

The rearrangement uses TRBV28 and TRBJ1-2; D is possibly TRBD1 (6 bases). This CDR3 contains 15 residues. V was pared by 6 bases and J by 5 bases, with 19 bases between. The germline V gene has CDR1 MDHEN and CDR2 SYDVKM. The CDR3 protein is CASRLSGGPSYGYTF. CDR3 DNA sequence: TGTGCCAGCAGGCTCTCCGGGGGGCCCTCTTATGGCTACACCTTC.

The chain's CDR3 is CASSYEAGRGYTF. CDR3 nucleotides: TGTGCCAGCAGTTACGAGGCAGGGAGGGGCTACACCTTC. The chain combines TRBV6-5 with TRBJ1-2; the D gene is possibly TRBD1 (5 bases). The V gene's germline CDR1 is MNHEY and CDR2 SVGAGI. With 2 bases removed from V and 8 bases from J, the gap between germline ends came to 12 bases. This CDR3 comprises 13 residues.